These T cell receptor beta chains were read from a single sample in a study of human T cells and chemical hapten exposure. TCRdb recomputed calls from the RACE reads with MiXCR, one row per CDR3 protein. The sample consists of about 290,000 distinct CDR3 sequences, roughly 7.7% of them appearing once. The specimen was whole blood, collected in connection with sensitization to the hapten diphenylcyclopropenone (DPC). These receptors all stem from a man younger than 30 with alopecia areata. Some clones in this sample may be carry-over from other donors' samples. CDR3s include the opening cysteine and the closing phenylalanine or tryptophan. The D gene is left open where the match is weak. For some rows the clone size is stated as once, few or many, or as a class when expanded; others skip it.

d_gene	abundance	v_gene	j_gene	CDR3aa	CDR3nt
TRBD1	-	TRBV6-5	TRBJ1-1	CASSYGHTRGFDTEAFF	TGTGCCAGCAGTTACGGCCACACCAGGGGGTTTGACACTGAAGCTTTCTTT
-	many	TRBV28	TRBJ1-6	CASSSQTGTPYNSPLHF	TGTGCCAGCAGTTCCCAAACCGGGACACCCTATAATTCACCCCTCCACTTT
-	-	TRBV5-1	TRBJ1-1	CASSQDLTEAFF	TGCGCCAGCAGCCAGGACCTTACTGAAGCTTTCTTT
-	-	TRBV6-6	TRBJ1-2	CASSPGAERGNYGYTF	TGTGCCAGCAGTCCCGGGGCAGAAAGAGGGAACTATGGCTACACCTTC
TRBD2	many	TRBV6-6	TRBJ2-3	CASRDQTSGGASDTQYF	TGTGCCAGCAGAGACCAGACTAGCGGGGGGGCCTCCGATACGCAGTATTTT
TRBD1	-	TRBV19	TRBJ2-2	CASSWDRGSGELFF	TGTGCCAGTAGTTGGGACAGGGGGAGCGGGGAGCTGTTTTTT
TRBD2	-	TRBV6-5	TRBJ2-5	CASSQGLAVAQYF	TGTGCCAGCAGCCAGGGACTAGCCGTCGCCCAGTACTTC
-	-	TRBV4-1	TRBJ2-3	CASSQALRADTQYF	TGCGCCAGCAGCCAAGCTCTCCGCGCAGATACGCAGTATTTT
-	few	TRBV27	TRBJ1-3	CASKGENTIYF	TGTGCCAGCAAGGGGGAGAACACCATATATTTT
-	many	TRBV12-3/TRBV12-4	TRBJ2-2	CASSPPNTGELFF	TGTGCCAGCAGTCCCCCGAACACCGGGGAGCTGTTTTTT
TRBD1	-	TRBV6-2/TRBV6-3	TRBJ2-2	CASTGDRDLTGELFF	TGTGCCAGCACCGGGGACAGGGATTTGACCGGGGAGCTGTTTTTT
-	-	TRBV5-6	TRBJ1-1	CASSLFGGAGEAFF	TGTGCCAGCAGCTTGTTTGGGGGCGCGGGTGAAGCTTTCTTT
TRBD2	-	TRBV12-3/TRBV12-4	TRBJ2-3	CASSFFPLADKLDSDTQYF	TGTGCCAGCAGCTTCTTCCCACTAGCGGACAAGCTTGATTCGGATACGCAGTATTTT
TRBD1	-	TRBV12-3/TRBV12-4	TRBJ1-1	CASSSQGARTEAFF	TGTGCCAGCAGTTCGCAGGGGGCGCGCACTGAAGCTTTCTTT
TRBD2	few	TRBV10-3	TRBJ2-2	CAISLAAGELFF	TGTGCCATCAGCCTAGCGGCCGGGGAGCTGTTTTTT
-	few	TRBV5-1	TRBJ1-2	CASSFWWANYGYTF	TGCGCCAGCAGCTTTTGGTGGGCCAACTATGGCTACACCTTC
-	-	TRBV6-1	TRBJ1-2	CATRAPAGESYTF	TGTGCCACCAGGGCCCCGGCCGGGGAGAGCTACACCTTC
-	few	TRBV6-2/TRBV6-3	TRBJ1-2	CASSYSPDAAGYGYTF	TGTGCCAGCAGTTACTCGCCGGACGCGGCGGGCTATGGCTACACCTTC
-	few	TRBV14	TRBJ1-6	CASSQETYNSPLHF	TGTGCCAGCAGCCAAGAAACGTATAATTCACCCCTCCACTTT
-	-	TRBV6-2/TRBV6-3	TRBJ1-5	CASSKLEQPQHF	TGTGCCAGCAGTAAGCTTGAACAGCCCCAGCATTTT
-	-	TRBV7-6	TRBJ2-7	CASSSTTGYEQYF	TGTGCCAGCAGCTCGACCACAGGTTACGAGCAGTACTTC
-	many	TRBV6-5	TRBJ1-1	CASSQQVATEAFF	TGTGCCAGCAGTCAACAGGTAGCGACTGAAGCTTTCTTT
TRBD2	-	TRBV14	TRBJ2-4	CASSPRLAGLAKNIQYF	TGTGCCAGCAGCCCGAGACTAGCGGGGTTAGCCAAAAACATTCAGTACTTC